The 9 T cell receptor beta chains given below trace back to one sample, sequenced in a study of cytomegalovirus exposure and HLA in healthy donors. The PCR ran on 60 Vbeta and 13 Jbeta primers. Here immunoSEQ multiplex PCR was the method, and the copy in TCRdb shows in-frame clones only, minus some. The data hold around 65,000 clones, with less than 65% observed a single time. What was sequenced was PBMCs. These receptors were taken from a man between 25 and 39 years old in good health and CMV-seronegative.

V usage is TRBV5-1 and J usage is TRBJ2-2, with a tentative D call TRBD2 (7 bases). Germline-derived CDR1 and CDR2 are SGHRS and YFSETQ. This CDR3 is 16 amino acids long. V was cut by 2 bases and J by 6 bases, with 17 bases left in between. CDR3 amino acids: CASSFGARGGAGELFF. The CDR3 DNA follows: TGCGCCAGCAGCTTTGGGGCCAGGGGAGGGGCCGGGGAGCTGTTTTTT.

V usage is TRBV19 and J usage is TRBJ1-6, with D possibly matching TRBD1 (5 bases). The CDR3 consists of 12 residues. Germline-derived CDR1 and CDR2 are LNHDA and SQIVND (reference sequence). Trimming stripped 5 bases from V and 10 bases from J, with 9 bases between. The CDR3 loop reads CASSVGRSPLHF. Written as DNA, the CDR3 is TGTGCCAGTAGTGTGGGGCGGTCACCCCTCCACTTT. Filled out from reference TRBV19 and TRBJ1-6, the complete variable domain reads DGGITQSPKYLFRKEGQNVTLSCEQNLNHDAMYWYRQDPGQGLRLIYYSQIVNDFQKGDIAEGYSVSREKKESFPLTVTSAQKNPTAFYLCASSVGRSPLHFGNGTRLTVT.

This clone was detected a few times. The V and J genes are TRBV5-5 and TRBJ1-2; 7 bases agree with TRBD1. The CDR3 has 16 amino acids. Germline trimming cut 3 bases from V and 6 bases from J; bases unmatched to any gene: 14. From germline, CDR1 is SGHKS and CDR2 YYEKEE (reference sequence). CDR3 residues: CASSSPSQGGRDGYTF. The CDR3 DNA reads as TGTGCCAGCAGCTCACCCTCTCAGGGGGGCAGAGATGGCTACACCTTC.

The J gene is TRBJ2-7, the V gene TRBV30, with 9 bases lining up with TRBD1. J was trimmed by 7 bases and V by 1 base; bases with no gene match: 8. CDR1 is GTSNPN, CDR2 SVGIG, per germline (reference sequence). The CDR3 length is 14 residues. The CDR3 nucleotides read TGTGCCTGGAGTGACGGACAGGGGTATGAGGAGCAGTACTTC. Translated, it gives CAWSDGQGYEEQYF.

V gene TRBV9 combines with J gene TRBJ2-1; 10 nucleotides match TRBD2. Germline values: CDR1 SGDLS, CDR2 YYNGEE. This CDR3 has 15 residues. V was pared by 3 bases and J by 2 bases, with 2 bases of the junction left unmatched. The CDR3 sequence: CASSGGTSAYNEQFF. The CDR3 DNA reads as TGTGCCAGCAGCGGAGGGACTAGCGCCTACAATGAGCAGTTCTTC.

The chain uses TRBV5-1 and TRBJ2-2; D is undetermined. Trimming stripped 0 bases from V and 13 bases from J, with 16 bases between. CDR3 length: 14 amino acids. Germline CDR1 and CDR2: SGHRS and YFSETQ. This CDR3 reads CASSLGSSADGLFF. For the CDR3, the DNA is TGCGCCAGCAGCTTGGGGAGTTCGGCAGACGGGCTGTTTTTT.

A few counts support this clone. The V call is TRBV4-2, the J call TRBJ2-3; D not certain. This CDR3 spans 13 amino acids. Looked up from germline, CDR1 is LGHNA and CDR2 is YNFKEQ. Trimming left V 1 base short and J 4 bases short, with 6 bases between. The DNA of the CDR3 is TGTGCCAGCAGCCAAGTTCAGGCAGATACGCAGTATTTT. This codes for CASSQVQADTQYF.

The chain joins TRBV6-5 to TRBJ2-1; 8 bases are a match to TRBD1. This CDR3 contains 15 residues. From germline, CDR1 is MNHEY and CDR2 SVGAGI. Trimming removed 2 bases from V and 0 bases from J; junction bases left unmatched: 0. CDR3 DNA: TGTGCCAGCAGTTACGGACAGGGCTCCTACAATGAGCAGTTCTTC. Residues: CASSYGQGSYNEQFF.

The sample holds one count of this clone. The rearrangement links TRBV5-1 to TRBJ2-7; TRBD1 might be the D (6 bases). V gave up 4 bases and J gave up 7 bases, with 15 bases separating them. This CDR3 region has 13 residues. CDR1 and CDR2 from the germline V gene are SGHRS and YFSETQ. CDR3 sequence: CASSTDRNREQYF. For the CDR3, the DNA is TGCGCCAGCAGCACTGACAGGAACAGGGAGCAGTACTTC.